This T cell receptor (beta chain) was identified during a study of response to subunit inactivated influenza vaccine. The ends were cut back, 5 bases at V and 4 bases at J, with 20 bases in the middle. The CDR3 is made up of 16 amino acids. Only a few counts were recorded for this clonotype. Its antigen is still unknown. MiXCR, run by TCRdb on the RT-PCR reads, gives a single entry per CDR3 protein. The table lists hundreds of thousands of distinct CDR3 sequences, about 12% of them singletons. The study's findings and limits: Authors suggested few new T cells are recruited by each seasonal influenza vaccination.

The chain uses TRBV12-3 or TRBV12-4 and TRBJ2-5, with a tentative D call TRBD2 (6 bases). The sequence was collected from a man aged 45-65 years who received an inactivated influenza vaccine. The specimen comprised PBMCs from blood, sampled on the day of vaccination. The CDR3 DNA follows: TGTGCCAGCAGTCCGAGGGCGGCGGGAACAAGAGAGACCCAGTACTTC. Translating gives CASSPRAAGTRETQYF.